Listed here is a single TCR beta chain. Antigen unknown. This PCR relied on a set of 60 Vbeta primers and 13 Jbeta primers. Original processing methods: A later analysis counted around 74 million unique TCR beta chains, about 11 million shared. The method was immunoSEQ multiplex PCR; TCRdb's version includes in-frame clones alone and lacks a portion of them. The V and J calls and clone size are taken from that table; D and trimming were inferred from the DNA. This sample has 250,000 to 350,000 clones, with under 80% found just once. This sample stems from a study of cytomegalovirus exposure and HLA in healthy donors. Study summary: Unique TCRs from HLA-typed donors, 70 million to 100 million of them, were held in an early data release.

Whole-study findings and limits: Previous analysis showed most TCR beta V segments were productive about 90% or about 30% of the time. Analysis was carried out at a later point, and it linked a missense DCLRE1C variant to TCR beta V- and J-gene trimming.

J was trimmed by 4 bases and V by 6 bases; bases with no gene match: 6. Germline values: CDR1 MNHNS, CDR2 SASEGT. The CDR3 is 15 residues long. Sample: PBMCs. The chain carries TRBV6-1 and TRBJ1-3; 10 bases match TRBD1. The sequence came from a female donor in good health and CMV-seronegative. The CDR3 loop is CASSQDRGFGNTIYF. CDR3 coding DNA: TGTGCCAGCAGCCAGGACAGGGGGTTCGGAAACACCATATATTTT.